Sequencing of this TCR beta chain was carried out in a study of PD-L1 blockade in urothelial cancer. The wider study: Atezolizumab 1,200 mg was given intravenously every 3 weeks, starting 2014. Previous chemotherapy exposure amounted to 0 to 3 regimens for patients. At 6 weeks and at 3 weeks (second dose) after treatment start, blood was analyzed. Study observations and caveats: In blood sampled pretreatment, TCR clonality below the median predicted better survival.

Measured with immunoSEQ multiplex PCR; TCRdb has only the in-frame clones, and not every one. Of about 51,000 clones listed, 70% to 90% are singletons. Trimming shortened V by 1 base and J by 7 bases, and 8 bases separated the two germline ends. The CDR3 covers 13 residues. In germline, CDR1 is SEHNR, CDR2 FQNEAQ (reference sequence). For this clone: The antigen remains undetermined.

Specimen: PBMCs, collected around atezolizumab (anti-PD-L1) treatment. The sequence derives from a man aged 60-69 years with urothelial cancer. The chain couples TRBV7-9 to TRBJ1-3, with D possibly matching TRBD1 (6 bases). CDR3 bases: TGTGCCAGCAGCTTAGGGGGACATAACACCATATATTTT. Its protein product is CASSLGGHNTIYF.